This T cell receptor (beta chain) comes out of a study of cytomegalovirus exposure and HLA in healthy donors. Primers: 60 Vbeta forward and 13 Jbeta reverse. Assay: immunoSEQ multiplex PCR; the TCRdb copy retains only in-frame clones and omits some. Of over 130,000 clones listed, roughly 83% are singletons. To note about this clone: What it recognizes is unknown.

Broader study findings: The Asian-associated ancestry cluster reportedly had fewer N-insertions than the approximately 630-donor mean in a later analysis.

CMV serostatus data were not documented for this donor. The CDR3 is 18 residues long. Trimming took 5 bases from V and 4 from J; bases not matched to a gene: 19. Germline lookup yields CDR1 SGHTA and CDR2 FQGNSA. This sequence originates from a human donor in good health. The rearrangement uses TRBV7-2 and TRBJ1-2; 7 bases agree with TRBD1. Sequencing was performed on PBMCs. The CDR3 region is CASSPLVVRDSKSYGYTF. The CDR3 DNA reads as TGTGCCAGCAGCCCCCTAGTCGTCCGGGACAGCAAATCCTATGGCTACACCTTC.